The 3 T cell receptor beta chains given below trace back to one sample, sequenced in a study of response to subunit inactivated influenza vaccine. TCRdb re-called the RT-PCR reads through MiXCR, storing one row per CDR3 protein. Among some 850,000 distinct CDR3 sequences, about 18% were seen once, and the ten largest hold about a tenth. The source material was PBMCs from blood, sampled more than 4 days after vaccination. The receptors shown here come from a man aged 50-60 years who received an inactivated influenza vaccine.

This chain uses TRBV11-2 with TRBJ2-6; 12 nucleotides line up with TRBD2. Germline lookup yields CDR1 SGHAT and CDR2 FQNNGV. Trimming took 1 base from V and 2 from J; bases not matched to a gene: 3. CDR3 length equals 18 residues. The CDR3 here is CASSLGLAGVAGANVLTF. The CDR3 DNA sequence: TGTGCCAGCAGCTTAGGACTAGCGGGAGTCGCTGGGGCCAACGTCCTGACTTTC.

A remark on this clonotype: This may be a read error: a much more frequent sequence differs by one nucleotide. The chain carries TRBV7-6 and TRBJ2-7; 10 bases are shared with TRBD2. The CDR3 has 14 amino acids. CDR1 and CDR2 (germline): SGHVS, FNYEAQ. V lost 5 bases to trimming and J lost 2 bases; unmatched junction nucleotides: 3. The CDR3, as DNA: TGTGCCAGCAGCCCGGGACTAGCGACCTACGAGCAGTACTTC. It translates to CASSPGLATYEQYF.

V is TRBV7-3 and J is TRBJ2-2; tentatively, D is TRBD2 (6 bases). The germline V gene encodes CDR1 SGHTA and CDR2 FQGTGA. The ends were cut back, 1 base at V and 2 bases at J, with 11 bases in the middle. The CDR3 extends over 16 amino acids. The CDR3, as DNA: TGTGCCAGCAGCTTAAGGAGGGTCCGCAACACCGGGGAGCTGTTTTTT. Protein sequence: CASSLRRVRNTGELFF.